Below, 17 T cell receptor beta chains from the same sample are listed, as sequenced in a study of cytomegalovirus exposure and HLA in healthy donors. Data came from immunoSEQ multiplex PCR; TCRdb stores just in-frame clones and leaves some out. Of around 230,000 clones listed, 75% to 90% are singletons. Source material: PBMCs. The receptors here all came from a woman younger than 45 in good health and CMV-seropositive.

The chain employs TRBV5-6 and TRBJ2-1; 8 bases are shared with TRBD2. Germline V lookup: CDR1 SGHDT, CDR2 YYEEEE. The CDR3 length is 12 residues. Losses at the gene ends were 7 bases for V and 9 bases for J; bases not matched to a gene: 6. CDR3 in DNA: TGTGCCAGCGAAGCGGGAGTTGGTGAGCAGTTCTTC. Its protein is CASEAGVGEQFF. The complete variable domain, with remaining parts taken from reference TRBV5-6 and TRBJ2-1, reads DAGVTQSPTHLIKTRGQQVTLRCSPKSGHDTVSWYQQALGQGPQFIFQYYEEEERQRGNFPDRFSGHQFPNYSSELNVNALLLGDSALYLCASEAGVGEQFFGPGTRLTVL.

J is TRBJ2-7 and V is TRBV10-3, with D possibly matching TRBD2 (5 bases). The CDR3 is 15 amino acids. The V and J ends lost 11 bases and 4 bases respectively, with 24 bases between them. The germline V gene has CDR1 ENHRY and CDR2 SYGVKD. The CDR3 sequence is CAVRARGVGSYEQYF. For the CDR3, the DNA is TGTGCCGTCCGTGCCCGCGGCGTGGGGAGTTACGAGCAGTACTTC.

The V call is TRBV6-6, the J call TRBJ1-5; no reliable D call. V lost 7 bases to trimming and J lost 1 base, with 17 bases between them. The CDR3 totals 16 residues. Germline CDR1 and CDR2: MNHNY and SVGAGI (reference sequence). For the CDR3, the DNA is TGTGCCAGCACCTATCAGCTTACCGGGAGCAATCAGCCCCAGCATTTT. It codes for CASTYQLTGSNQPQHF.

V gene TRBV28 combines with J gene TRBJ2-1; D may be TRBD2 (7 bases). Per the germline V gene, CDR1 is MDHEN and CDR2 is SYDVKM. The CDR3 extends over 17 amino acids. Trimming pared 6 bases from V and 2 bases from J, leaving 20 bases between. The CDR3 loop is CASSPHGLGGAYNEQFF. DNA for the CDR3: TGTGCCAGCAGCCCCCACGGACTAGGGGGAGCCTACAATGAGCAGTTCTTC. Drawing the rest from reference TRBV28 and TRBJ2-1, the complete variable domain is DVKVTQSSRYLVKRTGEKVFLECVQDMDHENMFWYRQDPGLGLRLIYFSYDVKMKEKGDIPEGYSVSREKKERFSLILESASTNQTSMYLCASSPHGLGGAYNEQFFGPGTRLTVL.

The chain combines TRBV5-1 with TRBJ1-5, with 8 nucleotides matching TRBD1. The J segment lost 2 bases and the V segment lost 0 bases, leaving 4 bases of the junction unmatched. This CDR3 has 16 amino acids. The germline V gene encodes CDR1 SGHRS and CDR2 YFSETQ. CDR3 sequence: CASSLAGTGGNQPQHF. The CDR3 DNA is TGCGCCAGCAGCTTGGCCGGGACAGGCGGCAATCAGCCCCAGCATTTT.

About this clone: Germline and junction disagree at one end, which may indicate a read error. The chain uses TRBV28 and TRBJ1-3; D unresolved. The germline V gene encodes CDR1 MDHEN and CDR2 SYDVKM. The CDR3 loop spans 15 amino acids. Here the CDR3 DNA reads TGTGCCAGCAGTTTACCCTTTACTTCTGAAAACACCATATATTTT. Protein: CASSLPFTSENTIYF. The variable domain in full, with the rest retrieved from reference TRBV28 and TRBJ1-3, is DVKVTQSSRYLVKRTGEKVFLECVQDMDHENMFWYRQDPGLGLRLIYFSYDVKMKEKGDIPEGYSVSREKKERFSLILESASTNQTSMYLCASSLPFTSENTIYFGEGSWLTVV.

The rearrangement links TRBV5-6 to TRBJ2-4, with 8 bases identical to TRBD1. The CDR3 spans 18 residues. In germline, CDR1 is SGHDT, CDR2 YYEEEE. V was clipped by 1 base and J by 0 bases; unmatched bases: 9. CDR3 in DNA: TGTGCCAGCAGCTTGATTGGGACAGGAACTTTAGCCAAAAACATTCAGTACTTC. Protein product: CASSLIGTGTLAKNIQYF.

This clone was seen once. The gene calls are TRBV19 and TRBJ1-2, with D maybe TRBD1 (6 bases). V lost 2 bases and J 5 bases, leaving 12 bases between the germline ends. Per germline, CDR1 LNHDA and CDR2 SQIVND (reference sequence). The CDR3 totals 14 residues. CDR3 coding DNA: TGTGCCAGTAGTATAAGAGGACAGAATTATGGCTACACCTTC. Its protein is CASSIRGQNYGYTF. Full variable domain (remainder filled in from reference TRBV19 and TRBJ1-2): DGGITQSPKYLFRKEGQNVTLSCEQNLNHDAMYWYRQDPGQGLRLIYYSQIVNDFQKGDIAEGYSVSREKKESFPLTVTSAQKNPTAFYLCASSIRGQNYGYTFGSGTRLTVV.

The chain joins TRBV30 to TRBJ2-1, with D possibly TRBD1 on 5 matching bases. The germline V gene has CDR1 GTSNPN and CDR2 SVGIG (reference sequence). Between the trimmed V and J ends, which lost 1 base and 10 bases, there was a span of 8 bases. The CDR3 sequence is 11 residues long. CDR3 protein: CAWSAYREQFF. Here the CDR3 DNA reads TGTGCCTGGAGTGCCTACAGGGAGCAGTTCTTC.

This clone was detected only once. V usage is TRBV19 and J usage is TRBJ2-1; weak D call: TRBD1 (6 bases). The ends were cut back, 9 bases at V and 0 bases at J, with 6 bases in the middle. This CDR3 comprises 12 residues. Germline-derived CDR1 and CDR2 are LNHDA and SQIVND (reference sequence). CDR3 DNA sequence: TGTGCCAGCAGGGGCTCCTACAATGAGCAGTTCTTC. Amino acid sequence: CASRGSYNEQFF.

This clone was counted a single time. CDR3 protein: CASSERGPDNEQFF. CDR3 bases: TGTGCCAGCAGCGAGAGGGGGCCTGACAATGAGCAGTTCTTC. The V and J genes are TRBV28 and TRBJ2-1, with TRBD1 matching over 7 bases. The V and J ends lost 6 bases and 5 bases, in that order; junction bases with no gene match: 7. The CDR3 length is 14 residues. Per germline, CDR1 MDHEN and CDR2 SYDVKM.

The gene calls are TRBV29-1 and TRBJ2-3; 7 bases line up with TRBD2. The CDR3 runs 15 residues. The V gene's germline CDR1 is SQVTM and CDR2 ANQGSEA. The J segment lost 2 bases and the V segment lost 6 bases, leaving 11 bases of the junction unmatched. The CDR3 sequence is CSVRGAGSPTDTQYF. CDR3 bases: TGCAGCGTGCGGGGAGCGGGGAGCCCCACAGATACGCAGTATTTT.

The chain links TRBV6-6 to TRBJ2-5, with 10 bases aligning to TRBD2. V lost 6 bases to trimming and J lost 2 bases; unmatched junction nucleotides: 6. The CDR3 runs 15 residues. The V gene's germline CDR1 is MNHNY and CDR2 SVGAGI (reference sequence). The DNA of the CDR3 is TGTGCCAGCAGGCGCTGGACTAGCGGACAAGAGACCCAGTACTTC. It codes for CASRRWTSGQETQYF.

The CDR3 coding sequence is TGTGCCAGCAGCCAAGGGACTTCAGGGGTTGGGCAGCCCCAGCATTTT. This gives the protein CASSQGTSGVGQPQHF. V gene TRBV4-2 combines with J gene TRBJ1-5; D might be TRBD1 (6 bases). Per germline, CDR1 LGHNA and CDR2 YNFKEQ. The V gene lost 1 base and the J gene lost 7 bases, with 17 bases spanning the gap. The CDR3 spans 16 residues.

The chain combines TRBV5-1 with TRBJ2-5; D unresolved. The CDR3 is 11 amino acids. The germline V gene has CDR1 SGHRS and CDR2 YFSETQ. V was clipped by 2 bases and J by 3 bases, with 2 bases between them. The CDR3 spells CASSFEETQYF. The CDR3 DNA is TGCGCCAGCAGCTTCGAAGAGACCCAGTACTTC.

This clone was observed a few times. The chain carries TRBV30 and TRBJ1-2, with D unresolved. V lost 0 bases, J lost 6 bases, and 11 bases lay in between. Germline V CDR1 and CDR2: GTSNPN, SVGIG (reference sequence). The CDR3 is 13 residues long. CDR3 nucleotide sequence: TGTGCCTGGAGTGTAGGGAGCGGGGATGGCTACACCTTC. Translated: CAWSVGSGDGYTF.

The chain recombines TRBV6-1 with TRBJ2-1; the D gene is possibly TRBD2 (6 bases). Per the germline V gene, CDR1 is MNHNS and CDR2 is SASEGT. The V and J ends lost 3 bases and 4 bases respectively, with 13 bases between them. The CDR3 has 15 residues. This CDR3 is CASSDGLAPYNEQFF. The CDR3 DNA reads TGTGCCAGCAGTGATGGTCTAGCGCCGTACAATGAGCAGTTCTTC.